Shown below are 14 T cell receptor beta chains from a single sample sequenced in a study of cytomegalovirus exposure and HLA in healthy donors. Primers: 60 Vbeta forward and 13 Jbeta reverse. The method was immunoSEQ multiplex PCR; TCRdb's version includes in-frame clones alone and lacks a portion of them. The data contain more than 80,000 clones, around 82% of them seen just once; the ten biggest clones take up under 2%. The sequenced sample was PBMCs. These receptors were taken from a man aged 50-59 years in good health and CMV-seronegative.

This clone was recorded only once. This chain uses TRBV4-2 with TRBJ2-3, with D perhaps TRBD2 (7 bases). The CDR3 contains 21 residues. In germline, CDR1 is LGHNA, CDR2 YNFKEQ. V lost 4 bases, J lost 0 bases, and 29 bases lay in between. CDR3: CASSRTKGGGVTASSTDTQYF. The CDR3 DNA sequence: TGTGCCAGCAGCCGAACGAAGGGGGGGGGCGTTACCGCCTCTAGCACAGATACGCAGTATTTT.

The rearrangement links TRBV2 to TRBJ1-4, with 7 bases lining up with TRBD1. The CDR3 is 14 amino acids. The V gene's germline CDR1 is SNHLY and CDR2 FYNNEI. The V and J ends lost 6 bases and 4 bases, in that order; junction bases with no gene match: 5. Here the CDR3 DNA reads TGTGCCAGCAGGGAGGGGGCGCGTAATGAAAAACTGTTTTTT. It encodes CASREGARNEKLFF.

This clone was found once. The J gene is TRBJ2-2, the V gene TRBV5-6, with D unresolved. Germline CDR1 and CDR2: SGHDT and YYEEEE. The CDR3 has 13 residues. Trimming pared 1 base from V and 5 bases from J, leaving 6 bases between. CDR3 sequence reads: CASSLITTGELFF. The DNA for the CDR3 is TGTGCCAGCAGCTTGATTACTACCGGGGAGCTGTTTTTT.

This chain links TRBV13 with TRBJ1-5; maybe TRBD1 (5 bases). The CDR3 runs to 14 residues. Trimming pared 1 base from V and 3 bases from J, leaving 7 bases between. The germline V gene encodes CDR1 PRHDT and CDR2 FYEKMQ (reference sequence). The CDR3 coding sequence is TGTGCCAGCAGCTTAGCTGGGGCCAATCAGCCCCAGCATTTT. Encoded protein: CASSLAGANQPQHF.

The chain recombines TRBV7-2 with TRBJ2-5; TRBD2 is a possible D gene (6 bases). The CDR3 is 17 amino acids. Looked up from germline, CDR1 is SGHTA and CDR2 is FQGNSA. With 1 base removed from V and 4 bases from J, the gap between germline ends came to 19 bases. The CDR3 DNA sequence: TGTGCCAGCAGCTTAGACGGGCGGGGAAGAGGGACAGAGACCCAGTACTTC. Translating gives CASSLDGRGRGTETQYF.

V usage is TRBV19 and J usage is TRBJ1-2, with 7 positions matching TRBD1. The V and J ends lost 7 bases and 5 bases, in that order; junction bases with no gene match: 4. The CDR3 contains 12 residues. Germline CDR1 and CDR2: LNHDA and SQIVND (reference sequence). CDR3 DNA sequence: TGTGCCAGTATCGGCAGGGGGTATGGCTACACCTTC. Translated, it gives CASIGRGYGYTF.

About this clone itself: This specimen includes other DNA sequences encoding the same CDR3. The chain couples TRBV7-9 to TRBJ2-3, with 8 nucleotides matching TRBD1. This CDR3 contains 18 residues. Germline V gene sequence: CDR1 SEHNR, CDR2 FQNEAQ (reference sequence). The trim removed 1 base at V and 0 bases at J, leaving 9 bases unmatched. The CDR3 DNA follows: TGTGCCAGCAGCTTAGGACAGGGGAGCTTCACTAGCACAGATACGCAGTATTTT. This sequence encodes CASSLGQGSFTSTDTQYF.

This chain connects TRBV15 to TRBJ1-1; the match to TRBD1 covers 9 bases. Germline CDR1 and CDR2: LNHNV and YYDKDF (reference sequence). V shed 1 base, J shed 10 bases, and the junction held 13 bases outside the gene matches. The CDR3 contains 16 residues. The CDR3 spells CATSRGGSRDREGAFF. In nucleotides, the CDR3 is TGTGCCACCAGCAGAGGAGGTTCCCGGGACAGGGAAGGAGCTTTCTTT.

V usage is TRBV30 and J usage is TRBJ1-5; possible D gene TRBD1, 6 bases. V lost 5 bases and J 2 bases, leaving 7 bases between the germline ends. The CDR3 has 12 amino acids. Germline V gene data show CDR1 as GTSNPN and CDR2 as SVGIG (reference sequence). Here the CDR3 reads CAWEGGNQPQHF. Here the CDR3 DNA reads TGTGCCTGGGAGGGGGGCAATCAGCCCCAGCATTTT.

The chain links TRBV4-2 to TRBJ2-5; D not resolved. This CDR3 spans 13 amino acids. The V and J ends lost 1 base and 2 bases respectively, with 5 bases between them. Germline V gene data show CDR1 as LGHNA and CDR2 as YNFKEQ. As DNA, the CDR3 is TGTGCCAGCAGCCAAGCGAGGCAAGAGACCCAGTACTTC. As protein: CASSQARQETQYF.

This clone turned up a few times. This rearrangement joins TRBV4-3 to TRBJ2-2; D might be TRBD2 (6 bases). Germline V lookup: CDR1 LGHNA, CDR2 YSLEER. Trimming took off 2 bases at V and 5 bases at J, with 15 bases between the two ends. This CDR3 spans 16 amino acids. CDR3: CASSQFPGTQTGELFF. The CDR3 coding sequence is TGCGCCAGCAGCCAATTTCCCGGGACTCAAACCGGGGAGCTGTTTTTT.

The CDR3 DNA follows: TGTGCCAGCAGCTTGGTGCAGGGAAAGTCCTACGAGCAGTACGTC. It yields the protein CASSLVQGKSYEQYV. The chain carries TRBV5-5 and TRBJ2-7; D perhaps matches TRBD1 (5 bases). The V gene lost 0 bases and the J gene lost 1 base, with 11 bases spanning the gap. Germline V CDR1 and CDR2: SGHKS, YYEKEE (reference sequence). The CDR3 length is 15 residues.

The chain carries TRBV7-2 and TRBJ1-3; D remains unclear. This CDR3 has 15 amino acids. V was trimmed by 1 base and J by 2 bases, leaving 9 bases between them. Germline V gene lookup returns CDR1 SGHTA and CDR2 FQGNSA. The CDR3 region is CASSLDAETGNTIYF. CDR3 in DNA: TGTGCCAGCAGCTTAGATGCGGAGACTGGAAACACCATATATTTT.

The V gene is TRBV6-1, the J gene TRBJ2-1, with D maybe TRBD2 (5 bases). Germline V lookup: CDR1 MNHNS, CDR2 SASEGT. The CDR3 contains 16 residues. Trimming left V 2 bases short and J 0 bases short, with 11 bases between. The CDR3 region has the DNA TGTGCCAGCAGTGAATTTAACGGGGACTCCTACAATGAGCAGTTCTTC. This sequence encodes CASSEFNGDSYNEQFF.